The clone carrying this T cell receptor beta chain was observed a single time. The entry originates in a study of blood T cell repertoires in COVID-19. Study context: Samples representing acute and convalescent COVID-19 were sourced from the United States, Italy and Spain. PBMCs, B-cell-depleted T cells, or T cells provided the cDNA or gDNA that made up the material.

Sequenced by immunoSEQ multiplex PCR; TCRdb stores in-frame clones only, minus some. Of more than 400,000 clones listed, 80% to 95% were seen once; the top ten hold under 0.7%. Trimming removed 6 bases at V and 0 bases at J, with 8 bases between. Per the germline V gene, CDR1 is MRHNA and CDR2 is SNTAGT. This CDR3 spans 14 amino acids. Everyone who took part was 18 to 89 years old, and they came from 24 US areas. The TCR sequence derives from a man aged 18 to 29 who had recovered from COVID-19. V gene TRBV6-4 combines with J gene TRBJ2-2; no firm D call. Material for sequencing was PBMCs or T cells enriched from blood (not recorded which). The CDR3 DNA sequence: TGTGCCAGCAGGCAACAGTCGAACACCGGGGAGCTGTTTTTT. This translates into CASRQQSNTGELFF.